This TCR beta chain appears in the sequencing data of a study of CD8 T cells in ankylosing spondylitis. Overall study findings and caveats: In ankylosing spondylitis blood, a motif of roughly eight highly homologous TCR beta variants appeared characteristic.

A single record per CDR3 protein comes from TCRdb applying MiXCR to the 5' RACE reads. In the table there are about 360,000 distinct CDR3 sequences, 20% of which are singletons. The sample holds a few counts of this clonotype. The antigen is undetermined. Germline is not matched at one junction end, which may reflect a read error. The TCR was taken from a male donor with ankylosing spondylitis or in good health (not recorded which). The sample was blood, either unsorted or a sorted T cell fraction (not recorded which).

CDR3 region: CASSWGSGTEAFF. The CDR3 coding sequence is TGCGCCAGTAGCTGGGGGTCTGGCACTGAAGCTTTCTTT. J is TRBJ1-1 and V is TRBV5-1; TRBD1 is a possible D gene (5 bases). The CDR3 extends over 13 amino acids. The germline V gene encodes CDR1 SGHRS and CDR2 YFSETQ.